This note documents a single T cell receptor beta chain sequence. Its antigen is as yet unknown. The data were taken from a study of T cells and copy number aberrations in small-cell lung cancer. Donors had limited-stage small-cell lung cancer and underwent surgical resection in Hangzhou, China, between the late 2000s and the early 2020s. Study results and caveats: A small sample size limited this study; results need validation.

Data came from immunoSEQ multiplex PCR; TCRdb stores just in-frame clones and leaves some out. Here the sample spans about 2,000 clones, over 60% being singletons. The CDR3 extends over 11 amino acids. CDR1 DFQATT and CDR2 SNEGSKA come from the germline V gene (reference sequence). Material: tumor tissue. The rearrangement uses TRBV20-1 and TRBJ2-7; possible D gene TRBD1, 6 bases. The sequence derives from a man aged 60-69 years with small cell lung cancer. CDR3 protein: CSKSRGYEQYF. CDR3 coding DNA: TGCAGCAAGTCCAGGGGCTACGAGCAGTACTTC.